This record concerns one TCR beta chain sequence. Its matching antigen is unknown. 60 Vbeta and 13 Jbeta primers were used in PCR. Method: immunoSEQ multiplex PCR; TCRdb's copy keeps in-frame clones and lacks some. Among approximately 170,000 clones listed, around 84% were seen once. V trimming: 2 bases; J trimming: 10 bases; junction bases outside the gene matches: 12. The CDR3 length is 16 residues. Germline V gene lookup returns CDR1 MRHNA and CDR2 SNTAGT. The data originate from a study of cytomegalovirus exposure and HLA in healthy donors. Overall study results and limits: Rarity marked most TCR sequences, yet some public TCRs occurred in many donors. Later analysis showed TCR association rates varying by HLA locus, highest for DRB1 and lowest for HLA-C.

The chain is built from TRBV6-4 and TRBJ1-5; 9 positions agree with TRBD1. This TCR was recovered from a boy aged 2 to 9 in good health and CMV-seronegative. Source material: PBMCs. CDR3 residues: CASSDRTGGPIKPQHF. In nucleotides, the CDR3 is TGTGCCAGCAGTGACCGAACAGGGGGCCCTATCAAACCCCAGCATTTT.